Each of the 10 T cell receptor beta chains below was sequenced from the same sample in a study of T cell changes during pregnancy in multiple sclerosis. Measured with immunoSEQ multiplex PCR; TCRdb has only the in-frame clones, and not every one. Of approximately 32,000 clones in the sample, roughly nine tenths were seen once. This sample comprised CD8+ T cells from peripheral blood mononuclear cells, obtained in the first trimester of pregnancy. These receptors originate from a female donor with multiple sclerosis, enrolled in a pregnancy study.

The chain carries TRBV6-1 and TRBJ2-5; 10 bases are shared with TRBD1. Germline trimming cut 3 bases from V and 4 bases from J; bases unmatched to any gene: 5. The CDR3 sequence is 15 residues long. Germline CDR1 reads MNHNS; CDR2 reads SASEGT. The CDR3 region is CASSDTRDRGETQYF. The CDR3 bases are TGTGCCAGCAGTGATACCCGGGACAGGGGAGAGACCCAGTACTTC.

The chain links TRBV5-4 to TRBJ2-3, with 9 bases aligning to TRBD2. The CDR3 is 15 residues long. The V gene end was trimmed by 5 bases and the J gene end by 1 base; junction bases not matched to a gene: 5. The germline gives CDR1 SGHNT, CDR2 YYREEE (reference sequence). Here the CDR3 DNA reads TGTGCCAGCAGTCATAGCGGGAGAGGCACAGATACGCAGTATTTT. It specifies CASSHSGRGTDTQYF.

This clone was found once. The chain employs TRBV7-3 and TRBJ1-4; D is unresolved. Trimming pared 1 base from V and 6 bases from J, leaving 24 bases between. CDR1 and CDR2 (germline): SGHTA, FQGTGA. The CDR3 runs to 19 residues. The CDR3 region is CASSLIPTLYLREDEKLFF. The CDR3 nucleotides are TGTGCCAGCAGCTTAATACCCACCTTATACCTGAGGGAGGATGAAAAACTGTTTTTT.

The table lists this clone with a count of one. This chain joins TRBV10-3 and TRBJ2-7; 11 nucleotides align to TRBD2. The junction had 10 bases not matched to a gene; V was cut back by 4 bases and J by 5 bases. The CDR3 has 16 residues. Germline loops: CDR1 ENHRY, CDR2 SYGVKD. CDR3 DNA sequence: TGTGCCATCAGTGCACTACTAGCGGGAGTGTTTGACGAGCAGTACTTC. Its translation: CAISALLAGVFDEQYF.

The chain couples TRBV4-1 to TRBJ2-7; 8 nucleotides agree with TRBD2. Germline V lookup: CDR1 MGHRA, CDR2 YSYEKL. This CDR3 spans 15 amino acids. Germline trimming cut 4 bases from V and 4 bases from J; bases unmatched to any gene: 9. Here the CDR3 reads CASSLLSGGPYEQYF. For the CDR3, the DNA is TGCGCCAGCAGCCTTTTATCGGGAGGGCCTTACGAGCAGTACTTC.

This clone occurred a few times. This rearrangement joins TRBV27 to TRBJ2-1, with D tentatively TRBD1 (6 bases). Looked up from germline, CDR1 is MNHEY and CDR2 is SMNVEV (reference sequence). This CDR3 region has 14 residues. Trimming took 3 bases from V and 8 from J, leaving 14 bases between them. The CDR3 protein is CASSFTGTQDEQFF. DNA for the CDR3: TGTGCCAGCAGTTTCACGGGGACACAGGATGAGCAGTTCTTC.

The chain carries TRBV27 and TRBJ2-5, with D perhaps TRBD1 (6 bases). The CDR3 contains 14 residues. From germline, CDR1 is MNHEY and CDR2 SMNVEV (reference sequence). Trimming cost V 3 bases and J 1 base, with 9 bases left between them. In DNA form, the CDR3 reads TGTGCCAGCAGTTTTTTCAGGGGCCAAGAGACCCAGTACTTC. It specifies CASSFFRGQETQYF.

The chain carries TRBV7-3 and TRBJ2-1, with 10 bases identical to TRBD2. V trimming: 3 bases; J trimming: 3 bases; junction bases outside the gene matches: 2. The CDR3 spans 15 residues. Germline values: CDR1 SGHTA, CDR2 FQGTGA. The CDR3 region has the DNA TGTGCCAGCAGCTTTGCTAGCGGGAGCTACAATGAGCAGTTCTTC. This gives the protein CASSFASGSYNEQFF.

This clone was seen just once. The chain employs TRBV5-1 and TRBJ2-2, with D tentatively TRBD1 (6 bases). This CDR3 comprises 17 residues. The germline CDR1 and CDR2 sequences are SGHRS and YFSETQ. Trimming cost V 2 bases and J 4 bases, with 18 bases left between them. In DNA, the CDR3 is TGCGCCAGCAGCTTATTCCCGTCATCAGGGGCCACCGGGGAGCTGTTTTTT. Translated, it gives CASSLFPSSGATGELFF.

The chain is built from TRBV20-1 and TRBJ1-1; D not certain. Trimming stripped 5 bases from V and 1 base from J, with 5 bases between. CDR3 size: 11 residues. Germline CDR1 DFQATT, CDR2 SNEGSKA (reference sequence). The CDR3 bases are TGCAGTGCTTTATCGAACACTGAAGCTTTCTTT. Its protein product is CSALSNTEAFF.